Listed here are 14 T cell receptor beta chains from one sample, sequenced in a study of T cells after posttransplantation cyclophosphamide. The method was immunoSEQ multiplex PCR; TCRdb's version includes in-frame clones alone and lacks a portion of them. The sample shows 40,000 to 55,000 clones, no singletons; the ten largest hold 2% to 2.5%. Sequencing input: PBMCs. These receptors all stem from a man in his forties in good health, CMV-negative, and a related stem cell transplant donor.

This clone occurred a few times. CDR3 nucleotides: TGCGCCAGCAGCCAAGACCTAGGGACAGGAAACTACGAGCAGTACTTC. This encodes CASSQDLGTGNYEQYF. This chain uses TRBV4-1 with TRBJ2-7; TRBD1 aligns across 8 bases. Trimming removed 0 bases from V and 3 bases from J; junction bases left unmatched: 7. Germline V gene lookup returns CDR1 MGHRA and CDR2 YSYEKL. The CDR3 runs to 16 residues.

This clone was observed many times. This chain joins TRBV6-6 and TRBJ1-4, with TRBD1 as a possible D gene (5 bases). This CDR3 has 16 residues. CDR1 and CDR2 from the germline V gene are MNHNY and SVGAGI (reference sequence). Between the trimmed V and J ends, which lost 3 bases and 0 bases, there was a span of 11 bases. CDR3 in amino acids: CASSYKGSATNEKLFF. The DNA of the CDR3 is TGTGCCAGCAGTTATAAGGGGTCGGCAACTAATGAAAAACTGTTTTTT.

This clone has ten or more counts. This rearrangement joins TRBV7-2 to TRBJ2-1, with a possible D match to TRBD2 (6 bases). The CDR3 totals 17 residues. Germline values: CDR1 SGHTA, CDR2 FQGNSA. The ends were cut back, 5 bases at V and 0 bases at J, with 17 bases in the middle. CDR3 nucleotide sequence: TGTGCCAGCAGCATCCCCGGGACTCCGAGCTCCTACAATGAGCAGTTCTTC. This encodes CASSIPGTPSSYNEQFF. The full variable domain, its missing parts supplied by reference TRBV7-2 and TRBJ2-1, is GAGVSQSPSNKVTEKGKDVELRCDPISGHTALYWYRQSLGQGLEFLIYFQGNSAPDKSGLPSDRFSAERTGGSVSTLTIQRTQQEDSAVYLCASSIPGTPSSYNEQFFGPGTRLTVL.

This clone came up many times. The chain has TRBV11-2 and TRBJ2-5; D call uncertain. The CDR3 is 17 residues long. V lost 1 base to trimming and J lost 7 bases, with 22 bases between them. Looked up from germline, CDR1 is SGHAT and CDR2 is FQNNGV. The CDR3 nucleotides are TGTGCCAGCAGCTTAGGGGCCCTCTCGACCCGGTCTGGGACCCAGTACTTC. It translates to CASSLGALSTRSGTQYF.

In its sample, this clone was seen many times. This chain links TRBV2 with TRBJ2-7, with D unresolved. V was shortened by 7 bases and J by 3 bases, with 10 bases between the two germline ends. The CDR3 sequence is 12 residues long. In germline, CDR1 is SNHLY, CDR2 FYNNEI. CDR3 protein: CASIDGGYEQYF. As DNA, the CDR3 is TGTGCCAGCATTGATGGCGGCTACGAGCAGTACTTC.

This clone was seen many times. The chain uses TRBV7-2 and TRBJ2-4; 8 positions agree with TRBD1. The trim removed 2 bases at V and 7 bases at J, leaving 4 bases unmatched. Per germline, CDR1 SGHTA and CDR2 FQGNSA. This CDR3 region has 14 residues. CDR3 sequence reads: CASSLQGARNIQYF. CDR3 bases: TGTGCCAGCAGCTTACAGGGGGCGCGGAACATTCAGTACTTC.

This clone was seen ten or more times. V gene TRBV28 combines with J gene TRBJ2-1; perhaps TRBD1 as D (5 bases). V gave up 2 bases and J gave up 3 bases, with 8 bases separating them. CDR1 is MDHEN and CDR2 is SYDVKM in the germline V gene. This CDR3 comprises 14 residues. Here the CDR3 DNA reads TGTGCCAGCAGTTTAATGGACAACTACAATGAGCAGTTCTTC. Translation gives CASSLMDNYNEQFF. The variable domain in full, completed from reference TRBV28 and TRBJ2-1, reads DVKVTQSSRYLVKRTGEKVFLECVQDMDHENMFWYRQDPGLGLRLIYFSYDVKMKEKGDIPEGYSVSREKKERFSLILESASTNQTSMYLCASSLMDNYNEQFFGPGTRLTVL.

This clone was recorded at least ten times. This chain links TRBV27 with TRBJ1-1, with 12 bases fitting TRBD1. The CDR3 extends over 13 amino acids. Unmatched junction bases numbered 5, after V lost 3 bases and J lost 12 bases. Germline-derived CDR1 and CDR2 are MNHEY and SMNVEV (reference sequence). The CDR3 loop reads CASSFGTGGGPFF. The CDR3 DNA is TGTGCCAGCAGTTTTGGGACAGGGGGCGGGCCTTTCTTT.

The CDR3 bases are TGTGCCAGCAGTCTTTTGACAGGGCAGAATTCACCCCTCCACTTT. Its translation: CASSLLTGQNSPLHF. The chain has TRBV27 and TRBJ1-6, with TRBD1 identical over 7 bases. This CDR3 is 15 amino acids long. Germline V gene sequence: CDR1 MNHEY, CDR2 SMNVEV (reference sequence). V lost 5 bases and J lost 7; bases outside the gene matches: 8.

This clone came up many times. Written as DNA, the CDR3 is TGTGCCAGCAGCGTAATGACTAGCGACAACAATGAGCAGTTCTTC. Translating gives CASSVMTSDNNEQFF. The V call is TRBV9, the J call TRBJ2-1; 8 bases are shared with TRBD2. The CDR3 runs 15 residues. V was pared by 1 base and J by 5 bases, with 5 bases of the junction left unmatched. The germline V gene has CDR1 SGDLS and CDR2 YYNGEE.

This clone was observed at least ten times. The V call is TRBV2, the J call TRBJ1-2; D uncertain. CDR3 size: 11 residues. The germline V gene has CDR1 SNHLY and CDR2 FYNNEI. V lost 5 bases and J lost 7, with 8 bases in between. The CDR3 spells CASSNAGGYTF. The CDR3 bases are TGTGCCAGCAGTAATGCGGGTGGCTACACCTTC.

This clone was seen repeatedly, ten times or more. V is TRBV30 and J is TRBJ2-7; D is unclear. CDR3 length: 12 residues. V was cut by 0 bases and J by 8 bases, with 11 bases left in between. Germline CDR1 reads GTSNPN; CDR2 reads SVGIG (reference sequence). CDR3 nucleotide sequence: TGTGCCTGGAGTGTGAAGGAGAGCAAGCAGTACTTC. Amino acid sequence: CAWSVKESKQYF.

In this sample, this clone turned up many times. The gene calls are TRBV18 and TRBJ2-1; D gene unclear. The CDR3 consists of 12 residues. The V gene lost 6 bases and the J gene lost 10 bases, with 13 bases spanning the gap. Germline V gene sequence: CDR1 KGHSH, CDR2 LQKENI. Here the CDR3 reads CASSAGDREQFF. The DNA for the CDR3 is TGTGCCAGCTCCGCAGGTGACCGGGAGCAGTTCTTC. Full variable domain (missing parts from reference TRBV18 and TRBJ2-1): NAGVMQNPRHLVRRRGQEARLRCSPMKGHSHVYWYRQLPEEGLKFMVYLQKENIIDESGMPKERFSAEFPKEGPSILRIQQVVRGDSAAYFCASSAGDREQFFGPGTRLTVL.

This clone showed up many times. The rearrangement uses TRBV28 and TRBJ2-6; 8 positions agree with TRBD2. After removal of 7 bases from V and 0 bases from J, the junction contained 8 bases not matched to a gene. Germline V gene data show CDR1 as MDHEN and CDR2 as SYDVKM. The CDR3 loop spans 17 amino acids. CDR3 amino acids: CASKERGILSGANVLTF. The CDR3 DNA follows: TGTGCCAGCAAGGAGCGGGGGATCCTCTCTGGGGCCAACGTCCTGACTTTC.